The 14 T cell receptor beta chains below all came from one sample that was sequenced in a study of blood T cell repertoires in COVID-19. Profiling relied on immunoSEQ multiplex PCR, and the TCRdb table lists in-frame clones only, not all of them. This sample has around 200,000 clones, with around four fifths found just once. The sample was peripheral blood. These receptors originate from a man aged 35 to 55 with active or convalescent COVID-19.

The chain recombines TRBV6-5 with TRBJ2-5; D ambiguous. The germline V gene has CDR1 MNHEY and CDR2 SVGAGI. The CDR3 extends over 11 amino acids. Trimming left V 8 bases short and J 2 bases short, with 6 bases between. The CDR3 region is CASYGQETQYF. The CDR3 bases are TGTGCCAGCTACGGGCAAGAGACCCAGTACTTC.

The chain combines TRBV12-5 with TRBJ2-2; TRBD2 aligns across 8 bases. CDR1 and CDR2 (germline): LGHNT, FRNRAP. V was clipped by 6 bases and J by 6 bases; unmatched bases: 9. The CDR3 consists of 15 residues. The CDR3 region is CASGPQKAGAGELFF. The CDR3 DNA reads as TGTGCTAGTGGACCGCAAAAAGCGGGGGCCGGGGAGCTGTTTTTT.

Notes on this clone: This specimen includes other DNA sequences encoding the same CDR3. The chain joins TRBV5-1 to TRBJ1-6, with D perhaps matching TRBD1 (6 bases). The CDR3 has 14 amino acids. Trimming removed 0 bases from V and 7 bases from J, with 8 bases in between. Germline assignment: CDR1 SGHRS and CDR2 YFSETQ. DNA of the CDR3: TGCGCCAGCAGCTTGGGACAGGACAATTCACCCCTCCACTTT. Amino acids: CASSLGQDNSPLHF.

The chain joins TRBV27 to TRBJ1-2, with D perhaps TRBD1 (5 bases). Germline loops: CDR1 MNHEY, CDR2 SMNVEV (reference sequence). The ends were cut back, 7 bases at V and 14 bases at J, with 26 bases in the middle. The CDR3 covers 14 residues. The CDR3 coding sequence is TGTGCCAGCAAGGGCCAGGGAGGTGGGGTCCCTTTGACCTTC. This encodes CASKGQGGGVPLTF.

The V and J genes are TRBV30 and TRBJ2-1, with 7 bases fitting TRBD2. Germline-derived CDR1 and CDR2 are GTSNPN and SVGIG (reference sequence). Trimming took 5 bases from V and 2 from J; bases not matched to a gene: 0. The CDR3 is 12 residues long. In DNA form, the CDR3 reads TGTGCCTGGCGGGGGGCCTACAATGAGCAGTTCTTC. Encoded protein: CAWRGAYNEQFF.

The chain employs TRBV27 and TRBJ2-1; TRBD1 is a possible D gene (5 bases). Trimming stripped 5 bases from V and 4 bases from J, with 12 bases between. This CDR3 is 14 amino acids long. Germline loops: CDR1 MNHEY, CDR2 SMNVEV (reference sequence). This CDR3 is CASSPQQAYNEQFF. The CDR3 nucleotides read TGTGCCAGCAGTCCGCAACAGGCTTACAATGAGCAGTTCTTC.

J is TRBJ2-5 and V is TRBV2; the D gene is possibly TRBD2 (6 bases). V lost 4 bases and J lost 5, with 14 bases in between. Germline loops: CDR1 SNHLY, CDR2 FYNNEI. CDR3 length: 14 residues. The CDR3 nucleotides read TGTGCCAGCAGTGGTTCGGGGGTTAGGGAGACCCAGTACTTC. This translates into CASSGSGVRETQYF.

The chain carries TRBV5-1 and TRBJ2-3; possibly TRBD2 for D (5 bases). V shed 1 base and J shed 0 bases, with 9 bases lying between them. The CDR3 has 15 residues. The germline V gene encodes CDR1 SGHRS and CDR2 YFSETQ. The CDR3 loop is CASSLIGVSTDTQYF. The CDR3 DNA reads as TGCGCCAGCAGCTTGATCGGGGTTAGCACAGATACGCAGTATTTT.

J is TRBJ2-3 and V is TRBV29-1, with TRBD2 matching over 7 bases. The V gene end was trimmed by 8 bases and the J gene end by 1 base; junction bases not matched to a gene: 3. CDR1 is SQVTM, CDR2 ANQGSEA, per germline. The length of the CDR3 is 12 residues. The CDR3 DNA is TGCAGCAGTGGGGGGGGCACAGATACGCAGTATTTT. It encodes CSSGGGTDTQYF.

The V and J genes are TRBV3-1 (or the pseudogene TRBV3-2) and TRBJ2-3; D not certain. V was shortened by 1 base and J by 0 bases, with 8 bases between the two germline ends. CDR3 length: 15 residues. From germline, CDR1 is LGHDT and CDR2 YNNKEL (reference sequence). The CDR3 region has the DNA TGTGCCAGCAGCCAAGGGCTCAGTAGCACAGATACGCAGTATTTT. As protein: CASSQGLSSTDTQYF.

This chain links TRBV5-1 with TRBJ2-3; 7 bases line up with TRBD1. Losses at the gene ends were 0 bases for V and 0 bases for J; bases not matched to a gene: 4. This CDR3 contains 16 residues. CDR1 is SGHRS, CDR2 YFSETQ, per germline. CDR3 in DNA: TGCGCCAGCAGCTTGGTACAGGGGTCTAGCACAGATACGCAGTATTTT. Its protein is CASSLVQGSSTDTQYF.

Concerning this clone: Other DNA sequences of this sample code for an identical CDR3. The rearrangement links TRBV5-1 to TRBJ1-1; TRBD1 aligns across 7 bases. The CDR3 totals 14 residues. The trim removed 4 bases at V and 1 base at J, leaving 4 bases unmatched. The germline gives CDR1 SGHRS, CDR2 YFSETQ. CDR3 region: CASSPGTANTEAFF. The DNA of the CDR3 is TGCGCCAGCAGCCCTGGGACAGCGAACACTGAAGCTTTCTTT.

J is TRBJ2-7 and V is TRBV7-2; a possible D gene is TRBD1 (6 bases). The CDR3 has 14 residues. The germline V and J ends were trimmed by 5 bases and 3 bases, with 14 bases remaining between them. Germline V gene sequence: CDR1 SGHTA, CDR2 FQGNSA. The CDR3 nucleotides are TGTGCCAGCAGCCGTACAGGGCGGGTCTACGAGCAGTACTTC. Translation: CASSRTGRVYEQYF.

The CDR3 sequence is CASSPSSRGVDLNEQFF. The DNA of the CDR3 is TGTGCCAGCTCACCTTCTTCCCGGGGGGTTGACTTGAATGAGCAGTTCTTC. The chain recombines TRBV18 with TRBJ2-1, with TRBD2 identical over 7 bases. Germline V gene sequence: CDR1 KGHSH, CDR2 LQKENI. V shed 3 bases, J shed 7 bases, and the junction held 15 bases outside the gene matches. The CDR3 runs 17 residues. Supplemented by reference TRBV18 and TRBJ2-1, the full variable domain reads NAGVMQNPRHLVRRRGQEARLRCSPMKGHSHVYWYRQLPEEGLKFMVYLQKENIIDESGMPKERFSAEFPKEGPSILRIQQVVRGDSAAYFCASSPSSRGVDLNEQFFGPGTRLTVL.